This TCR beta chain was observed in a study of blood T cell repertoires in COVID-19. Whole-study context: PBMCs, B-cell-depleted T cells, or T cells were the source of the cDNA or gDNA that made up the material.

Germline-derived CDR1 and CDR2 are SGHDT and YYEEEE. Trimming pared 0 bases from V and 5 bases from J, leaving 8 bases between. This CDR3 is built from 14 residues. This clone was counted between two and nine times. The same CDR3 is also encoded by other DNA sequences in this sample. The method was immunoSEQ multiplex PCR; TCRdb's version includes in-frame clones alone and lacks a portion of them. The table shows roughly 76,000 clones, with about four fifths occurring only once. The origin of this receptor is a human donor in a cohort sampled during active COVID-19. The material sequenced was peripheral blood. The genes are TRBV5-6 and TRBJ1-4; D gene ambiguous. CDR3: CASSLARRNEKLFF. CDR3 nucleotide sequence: TGTGCCAGCAGCTTGGCACGGAGGAATGAAAAACTGTTTTTT.